This TCR beta chain emerged from a study of vaccination effects on CD4 cells after COVID-19. The CDR3 sequence is 12 residues long. Per the germline V gene, CDR1 is SGHAT and CDR2 is FQNNGV. The V end was cut by 0 bases, the J end by 9 bases, with 8 bases between. Comment on this clone: What it binds is not known.

Using viral peptide pools, the ViraFEST assay grew out antigen-specific CD4+ T cells prior to sequencing. CD4+ T cell isolation took place after 10 days of culture. SARS-CoV-2 infection was confirmed by PCR in the person between March and December 2020. A density of about 2.2 million PBMC per well was used; these cells were cultured with about 10 IU/ml IL-2 and roughly 10 ug/ml peptides. Study-wide results and caveats: In people who had recovered, most post-vaccine spike-reactive clones were new vaccine-induced clones. Early timepoints after infection were absent, and convalescent patients were few in the study. Clones arising from infection and from vaccination showed marked clonal contraction late after vaccination.

The protocol was immunoSEQ multiplex PCR, while the TCRdb copy is restricted to in-frame clones and leaves out a portion. The data hold tens of thousands of clones, with about 73% observed a single time. This clonotype originated in a human donor who had a prior SARS-CoV-2 infection. This chain joins TRBV11-2 and TRBJ2-5; D possibly matches TRBD1 or TRBD2 (5 bases each). This specimen consisted of CD4+ T cells from PBMCs cultured with HCoV-NL63 spike peptides, obtained before COVID-19 vaccination. Written as DNA, the CDR3 is TGTGCCAGCAGCTTAGAATCGGGACCCCAGTACTTC. This translates into CASSLESGPQYF.